Presented here are 16 T cell receptor beta chains from one specimen sequenced in a study of long-term antiretroviral therapy in people with HIV. This was the immunoSEQ v3.0 assay at survey level. The assay was immunoSEQ multiplex PCR, and TCRdb's table has in-frame clones only and misses some. The table lists 35,000 or so clones, approximately 85% of them singletons, with 8% to 11% in the top ten. The sequences come from unsorted PBMCs, collected 2.2 years after starting antiretroviral therapy. These receptors originate from a man younger than 30 with HIV.

DNA for the CDR3: TGTGCCAGCTCCCCGGGCTCGGAGACCCAGTACTTC. Protein sequence: CASSPGSETQYF. The J gene is TRBJ2-5, the V gene TRBV18; D remains ambiguous. The CDR3 totals 12 residues. V was cut by 6 bases and J by 5 bases, with 10 bases left in between. Germline values: CDR1 KGHSH, CDR2 LQKENI.

The V gene is TRBV19, the J gene TRBJ2-3, with D perhaps TRBD1 or TRBD2 (6 bases each). This CDR3 comprises 17 residues. V lost 5 bases and J 2 bases, leaving 20 bases between the germline ends. From germline, CDR1 is LNHDA and CDR2 SQIVND (reference sequence). The CDR3 reads CASSLPVGGGVTDTQYF. The CDR3 region has the DNA TGTGCCAGTAGTCTCCCCGTCGGGGGCGGGGTCACAGATACGCAGTATTTT.

The chain joins TRBV11-2 to TRBJ2-7, with D maybe TRBD1 (6 bases). The ends were cut back, 3 bases at V and 0 bases at J, with 9 bases in the middle. The CDR3 extends over 14 amino acids. CDR1 and CDR2 (germline): SGHAT, FQNNGV. The CDR3, as DNA: TGTGCCAGCAGCTTTGGACAGAACTCCTACGAGCAGTACTTC. The encoded protein is CASSFGQNSYEQYF.

The V gene is TRBV28, the J gene TRBJ1-1, with 9 bases identical to TRBD1. Per germline, CDR1 MDHEN and CDR2 SYDVKM. Germline trimming cut 6 bases from V and 8 bases from J; bases unmatched to any gene: 13. The CDR3 loop spans 15 amino acids. The CDR3 region has the DNA TGTGCCAGCAGGACGGACAGGGGCGCTTCACTCGAAGCTTTCTTT. This sequence encodes CASRTDRGASLEAFF.

The chain carries TRBV29-1 and TRBJ1-2; D gene unclear. CDR1 SQVTM and CDR2 ANQGSEA come from the germline V gene. V lost 6 bases to trimming and J lost 0 bases, with 17 bases between them. The CDR3 is 15 amino acids. The CDR3 loop is CSVHQDGDSNYGYTF. The CDR3 DNA reads TGCAGCGTACACCAGGACGGCGATTCTAACTATGGCTACACCTTC.

V gene TRBV9 combines with J gene TRBJ1-2, with D hard to call. The germline V gene encodes CDR1 SGDLS and CDR2 YYNGEE. Trimming pared 4 bases from V and 2 bases from J, leaving 9 bases between. This CDR3 has 13 amino acids. For the CDR3, the DNA is TGTGCCAGCAGCAAAGACAAGAACTATGGCTACACCTTC. This codes for CASSKDKNYGYTF.

The chain has TRBV4-1 and TRBJ1-1; 8 positions agree with TRBD1. Germline V gene sequence: CDR1 MGHRA, CDR2 YSYEKL. The junction had 5 bases not matched to a gene; V was cut back by 4 bases and J by 4 bases. This CDR3 is built from 14 residues. The CDR3 sequence: CASSRVDRGTEAFF. The CDR3 coding sequence is TGCGCCAGCAGCCGAGTAGACAGGGGCACTGAAGCTTTCTTT.

This chain links TRBV5-4 with TRBJ2-2, with D hard to call. Germline loops: CDR1 SGHNT, CDR2 YYREEE (reference sequence). V lost 1 base to trimming and J lost 4 bases, with 14 bases between them. The CDR3 has 16 amino acids. In nucleotides, the CDR3 is TGTGCCAGCAGCTTGAGACTCCCGGCGTCCACCGGGGAGCTGTTTTTT. Encoded protein: CASSLRLPASTGELFF.

The rearrangement uses TRBV6-1 and TRBJ1-5; TRBD1 matches at 7 bases. CDR1 is MNHNS, CDR2 SASEGT, per germline. Germline trimming cut 6 bases from V and 4 bases from J; bases unmatched to any gene: 3. This CDR3 is 13 amino acids long. Here the CDR3 reads CASRVRGNQPQHF. CDR3 nucleotide sequence: TGTGCCAGCAGAGTCAGGGGGAATCAGCCCCAGCATTTT.

V is TRBV30 and J is TRBJ2-5; D remains ambiguous. Looked up from germline, CDR1 is GTSNPN and CDR2 is SVGIG (reference sequence). This CDR3 comprises 15 residues. V was cut by 3 bases and J by 5 bases, with 19 bases left in between. The CDR3 reads CAWRLDRVGSETQYF. CDR3 bases: TGTGCCTGGAGACTGGATCGAGTCGGGTCGGAGACCCAGTACTTC.

The chain uses TRBV7-9 and TRBJ1-4; 7 bases are a match to TRBD1. After removal of 5 bases from V and 8 bases from J, the junction contained 14 bases not matched to a gene. The germline gives CDR1 SEHNR, CDR2 FQNEAQ (reference sequence). This CDR3 is built from 16 residues. The chain's CDR3 is CASSLTSAGGQEKLFF. The DNA for the CDR3 is TGTGCCAGCAGCCTGACGTCGGCAGGGGGACAAGAAAAACTGTTTTTT.

The rearrangement joins TRBV30 to TRBJ1-1; 8 bases align to TRBD1. This CDR3 is built from 13 residues. Germline V gives CDR1 GTSNPN, CDR2 SVGIG (reference sequence). Unmatched junction bases numbered 6, after V lost 5 bases and J lost 4 bases. In DNA form, the CDR3 reads TGTGCCTGGGGACAGGGTGGAGGCACTGAAGCTTTCTTT. Amino acids: CAWGQGGGTEAFF.

This sequence joins TRBV5-4 and TRBJ2-1; 7 nucleotides align to TRBD1. The length of the CDR3 is 15 residues. The germline V gene encodes CDR1 SGHNT and CDR2 YYREEE (reference sequence). The J segment lost 0 bases and the V segment lost 3 bases, leaving 3 bases of the junction unmatched. The CDR3 is CASSSGQSSYNEQFF. The CDR3 nucleotides read TGTGCCAGCAGCTCGGGACAGAGCTCCTACAATGAGCAGTTCTTC.

The chain has TRBV15 and TRBJ2-1; D is unclear. This CDR3 has 12 residues. Between the trimmed V and J ends, which lost 7 bases and 3 bases, there was a span of 7 bases. The germline gives CDR1 LNHNV, CDR2 YYDKDF (reference sequence). CDR3 loop: CATNSYYNEQFF. The CDR3 DNA reads as TGTGCCACCAACAGTTACTACAATGAGCAGTTCTTC.

This clone occurred a few times. The chain uses TRBV28 and TRBJ1-2; D remains ambiguous. The germline CDR1 and CDR2 sequences are MDHEN and SYDVKM. This CDR3 comprises 13 residues. Deletions cut 2 bases from V and 5 bases from J, with 9 bases between. CDR3: CASSLASRYGYTF. In DNA form, the CDR3 reads TGTGCCAGCAGTTTAGCCAGTCGATATGGCTACACCTTC.

The chain uses TRBV5-1 and TRBJ2-5; D remains ambiguous. Germline CDR1 SGHRS, CDR2 YFSETQ. The CDR3 is 14 residues long. V was pared by 1 base and J by 1 base, with 8 bases between. The CDR3 region has the DNA TGCGCCAGCAGCTTGCGTACAAGCCAAGAGACCCAGTACTTC. As protein: CASSLRTSQETQYF.